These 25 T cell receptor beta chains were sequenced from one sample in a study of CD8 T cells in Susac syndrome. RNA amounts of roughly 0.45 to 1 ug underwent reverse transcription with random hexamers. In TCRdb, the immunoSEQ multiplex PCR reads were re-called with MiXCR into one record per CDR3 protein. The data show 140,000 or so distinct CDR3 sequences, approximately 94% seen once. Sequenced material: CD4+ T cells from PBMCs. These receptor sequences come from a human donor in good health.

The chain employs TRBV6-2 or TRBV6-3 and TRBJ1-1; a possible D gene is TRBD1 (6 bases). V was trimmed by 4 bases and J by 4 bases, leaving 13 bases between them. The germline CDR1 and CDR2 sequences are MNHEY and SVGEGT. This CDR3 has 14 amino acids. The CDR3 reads CASSLGGLVTEAFF. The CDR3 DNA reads TGTGCCAGCAGTTTGGGGGGGCTTGTCACTGAAGCTTTCTTT.

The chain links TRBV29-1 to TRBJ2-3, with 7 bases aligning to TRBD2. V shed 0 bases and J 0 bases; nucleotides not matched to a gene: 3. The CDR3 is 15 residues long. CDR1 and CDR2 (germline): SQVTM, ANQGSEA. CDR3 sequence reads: CSVEDRGRSTDTQYF. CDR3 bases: TGCAGCGTTGAAGATCGCGGGAGAAGCACAGATACGCAGTATTTT.

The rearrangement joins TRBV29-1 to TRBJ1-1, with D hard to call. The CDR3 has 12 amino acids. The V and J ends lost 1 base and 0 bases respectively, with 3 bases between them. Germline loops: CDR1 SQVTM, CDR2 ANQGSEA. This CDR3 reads CSVEVLNTEAFF. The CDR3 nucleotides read TGCAGCGTTGAAGTATTGAACACTGAAGCTTTCTTT.

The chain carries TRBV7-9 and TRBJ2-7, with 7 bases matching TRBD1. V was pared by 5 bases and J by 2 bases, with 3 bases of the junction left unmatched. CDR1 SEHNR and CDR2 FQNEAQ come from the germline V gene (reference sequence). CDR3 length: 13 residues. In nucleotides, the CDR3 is TGTGCCAGCAGCACAGGGGCGACCTACGAGCAGTACTTC. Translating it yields CASSTGATYEQYF.

This CDR3 is CAISEGGVAGSYEQYF. In DNA form, the CDR3 reads TGTGCCATCAGTGAGGGGGGAGTAGCGGGATCCTACGAGCAGTACTTC. The gene calls are TRBV10-3 and TRBJ2-7; 8 positions agree with TRBD2. This CDR3 is built from 16 residues. The germline V gene has CDR1 ENHRY and CDR2 SYGVKD. With 2 bases clipped from V and 1 base from J, the junction kept 7 bases outside the gene matches.

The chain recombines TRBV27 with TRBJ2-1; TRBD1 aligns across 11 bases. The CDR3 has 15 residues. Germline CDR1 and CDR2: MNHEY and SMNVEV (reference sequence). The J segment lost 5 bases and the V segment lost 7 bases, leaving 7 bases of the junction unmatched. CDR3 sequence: CASTIGTGGHNEQFF. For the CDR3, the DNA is TGTGCCAGCACTATCGGGACAGGGGGGCACAATGAGCAGTTCTTC.

CDR3 DNA sequence: TGTGCCAGCAGTGAACCCAGAAGCAATCAGCCCCAGCATTTT. As protein: CASSEPRSNQPQHF. The chain employs TRBV25-1 and TRBJ1-5; D is ambiguous. Trimming removed 2 bases from V and 1 base from J, with 6 bases in between. This CDR3 comprises 14 residues. Germline CDR1 and CDR2: MGHDK and SYGVNS.

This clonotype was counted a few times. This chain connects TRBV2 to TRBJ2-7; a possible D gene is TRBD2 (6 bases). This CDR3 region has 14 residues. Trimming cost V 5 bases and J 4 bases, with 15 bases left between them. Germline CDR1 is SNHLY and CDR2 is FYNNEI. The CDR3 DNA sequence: TGTGCCAGCAGTACTAGCTCCGTCCGGTACGAGCAGTACTTC. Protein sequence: CASSTSSVRYEQYF.

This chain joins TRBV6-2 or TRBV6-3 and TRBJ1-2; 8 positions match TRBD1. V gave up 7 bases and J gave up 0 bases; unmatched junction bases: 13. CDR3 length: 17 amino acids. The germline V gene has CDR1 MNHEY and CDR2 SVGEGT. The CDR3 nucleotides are TGTGCCAGCACCCAGAGGGACAGGCTTACTACTAACTATGGCTACACCTTC. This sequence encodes CASTQRDRLTTNYGYTF.

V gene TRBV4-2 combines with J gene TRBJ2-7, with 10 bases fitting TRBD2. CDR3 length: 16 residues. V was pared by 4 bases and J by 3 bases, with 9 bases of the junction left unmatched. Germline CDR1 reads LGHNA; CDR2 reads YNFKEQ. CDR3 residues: CASSRELAGPNYEQYF. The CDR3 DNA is TGTGCCAGCAGCCGCGAACTAGCGGGACCTAACTACGAGCAGTACTTC.

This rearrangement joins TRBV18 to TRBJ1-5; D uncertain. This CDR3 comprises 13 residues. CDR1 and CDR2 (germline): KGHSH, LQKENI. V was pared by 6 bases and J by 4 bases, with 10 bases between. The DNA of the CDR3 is TGTGCCAGCTCCTCACAGAAGAATCAGCCCCAGCATTTT. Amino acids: CASSSQKNQPQHF.

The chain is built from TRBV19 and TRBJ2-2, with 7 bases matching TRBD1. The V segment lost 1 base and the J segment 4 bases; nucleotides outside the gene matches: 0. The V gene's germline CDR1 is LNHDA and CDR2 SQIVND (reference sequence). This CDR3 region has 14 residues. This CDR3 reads CASSIGQGTGELFF. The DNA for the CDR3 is TGTGCCAGTAGTATAGGACAGGGCACCGGGGAGCTGTTTTTT.

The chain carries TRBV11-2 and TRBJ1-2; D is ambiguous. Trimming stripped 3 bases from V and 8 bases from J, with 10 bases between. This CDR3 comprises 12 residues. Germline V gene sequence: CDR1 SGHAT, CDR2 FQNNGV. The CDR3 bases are TGTGCCAGCAGCTTCGAAACCAAAGGCTACACCTTC. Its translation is CASSFETKGYTF.

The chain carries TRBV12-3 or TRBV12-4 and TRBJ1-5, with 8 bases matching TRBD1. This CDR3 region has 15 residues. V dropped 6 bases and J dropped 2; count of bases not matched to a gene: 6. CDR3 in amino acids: CASSRTGGGNQPQHF. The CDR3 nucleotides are TGTGCCAGCAGCCGCACAGGGGGAGGCAATCAGCCCCAGCATTTT.

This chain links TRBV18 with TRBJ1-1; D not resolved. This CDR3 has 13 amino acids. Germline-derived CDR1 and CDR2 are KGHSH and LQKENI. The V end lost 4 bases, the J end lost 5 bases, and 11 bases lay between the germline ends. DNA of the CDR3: TGTGCCAGCTCACGCGGCGGGTGGACTGAAGCTTTCTTT. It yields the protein CASSRGGWTEAFF.

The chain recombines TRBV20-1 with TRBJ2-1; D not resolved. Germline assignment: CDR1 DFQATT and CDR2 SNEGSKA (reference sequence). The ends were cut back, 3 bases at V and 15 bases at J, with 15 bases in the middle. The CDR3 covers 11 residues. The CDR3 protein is CSASWPGKGFF. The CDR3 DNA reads TGCAGTGCTAGCTGGCCTGGGAAGGGGTTCTTC.

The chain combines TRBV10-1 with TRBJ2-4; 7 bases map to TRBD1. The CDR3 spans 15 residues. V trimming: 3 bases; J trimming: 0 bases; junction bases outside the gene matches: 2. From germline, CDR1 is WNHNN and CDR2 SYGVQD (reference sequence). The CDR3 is CASSEQGLAKNIQYF. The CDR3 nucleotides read TGCGCCAGCAGTGAACAGGGGCTAGCCAAAAACATTCAGTACTTC.

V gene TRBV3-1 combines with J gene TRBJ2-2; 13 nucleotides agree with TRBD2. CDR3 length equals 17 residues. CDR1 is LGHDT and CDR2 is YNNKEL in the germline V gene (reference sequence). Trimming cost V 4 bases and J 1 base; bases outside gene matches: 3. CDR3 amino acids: CASSRGTSGVNTGELFF. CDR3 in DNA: TGTGCCAGCAGCCGTGGGACTAGCGGGGTGAACACCGGGGAGCTGTTTTTT.

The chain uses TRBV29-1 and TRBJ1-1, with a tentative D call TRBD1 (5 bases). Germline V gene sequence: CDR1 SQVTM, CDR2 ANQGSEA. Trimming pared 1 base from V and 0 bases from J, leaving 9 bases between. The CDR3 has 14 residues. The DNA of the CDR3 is TGCAGCGTTGAAGTCGGGGGTTTGAACACTGAAGCTTTCTTT. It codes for CSVEVGGLNTEAFF.

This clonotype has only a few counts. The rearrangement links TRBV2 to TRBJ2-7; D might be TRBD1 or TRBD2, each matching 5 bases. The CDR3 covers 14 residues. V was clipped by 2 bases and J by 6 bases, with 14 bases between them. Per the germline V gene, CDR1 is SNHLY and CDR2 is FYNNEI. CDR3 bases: TGTGCCAGCAGTGAACAGGGACCCACTGGCGAGCAGTACTTC. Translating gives CASSEQGPTGEQYF.

The CDR3 DNA reads TGTGCCAGCAGCTTGGGTGGGGGCGCCGGAAAACTGTTTTTT. This sequence encodes CASSLGGGAGKLFF. The rearrangement links TRBV5-4 to TRBJ1-4; D possibly corresponds to TRBD1 (6 bases). V lost 0 bases and J lost 10, with 13 bases in between. This CDR3 has 14 amino acids. Germline CDR1 and CDR2: SGHNT and YYREEE (reference sequence). Drawing the rest from reference TRBV5-4 and TRBJ1-4, the complete variable domain is ETGVTQSPTHLIKTRGQQVTLRCSSQSGHNTVSWYQQALGQGPQFIFQYYREEENGRGNFPPRFSGLQFPNYSSELNVNALELDDSALYLCASSLGGGAGKLFFGSGTQLSVL.

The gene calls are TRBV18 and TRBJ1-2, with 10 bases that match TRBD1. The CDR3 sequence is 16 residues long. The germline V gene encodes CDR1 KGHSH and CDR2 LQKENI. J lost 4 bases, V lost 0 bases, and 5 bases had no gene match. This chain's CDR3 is CASSPPTGGAGYGYTF. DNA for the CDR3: TGTGCCAGCTCACCACCGACAGGGGGCGCGGGCTATGGCTACACCTTC.

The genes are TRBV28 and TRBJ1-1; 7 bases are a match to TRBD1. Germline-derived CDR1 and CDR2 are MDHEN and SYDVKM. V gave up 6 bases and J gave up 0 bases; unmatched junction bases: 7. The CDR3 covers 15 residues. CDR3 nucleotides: TGTGCCAGCAGACCCGAGGGGGCCCTGAACACTGAAGCTTTCTTT. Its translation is CASRPEGALNTEAFF. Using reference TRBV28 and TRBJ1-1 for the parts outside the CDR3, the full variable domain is DVKVTQSSRYLVKRTGEKVFLECVQDMDHENMFWYRQDPGLGLRLIYFSYDVKMKEKGDIPEGYSVSREKKERFSLILESASTNQTSMYLCASRPEGALNTEAFFGQGTRLTVV.

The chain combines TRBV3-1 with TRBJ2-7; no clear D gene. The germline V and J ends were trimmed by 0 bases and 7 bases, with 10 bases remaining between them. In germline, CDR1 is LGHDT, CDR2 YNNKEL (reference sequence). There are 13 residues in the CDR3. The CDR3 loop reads CASSQDWLGEQYF. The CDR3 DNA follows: TGTGCCAGCAGCCAAGATTGGTTAGGGGAGCAGTACTTC.

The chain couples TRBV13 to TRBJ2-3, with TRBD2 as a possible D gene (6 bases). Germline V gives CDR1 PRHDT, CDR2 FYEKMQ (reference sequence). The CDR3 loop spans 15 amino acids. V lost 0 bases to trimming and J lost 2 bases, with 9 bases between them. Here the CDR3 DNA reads TGTGCCAGCAGCTTAGGAGGGAGGCTCACAGATACGCAGTATTTT. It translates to CASSLGGRLTDTQYF.